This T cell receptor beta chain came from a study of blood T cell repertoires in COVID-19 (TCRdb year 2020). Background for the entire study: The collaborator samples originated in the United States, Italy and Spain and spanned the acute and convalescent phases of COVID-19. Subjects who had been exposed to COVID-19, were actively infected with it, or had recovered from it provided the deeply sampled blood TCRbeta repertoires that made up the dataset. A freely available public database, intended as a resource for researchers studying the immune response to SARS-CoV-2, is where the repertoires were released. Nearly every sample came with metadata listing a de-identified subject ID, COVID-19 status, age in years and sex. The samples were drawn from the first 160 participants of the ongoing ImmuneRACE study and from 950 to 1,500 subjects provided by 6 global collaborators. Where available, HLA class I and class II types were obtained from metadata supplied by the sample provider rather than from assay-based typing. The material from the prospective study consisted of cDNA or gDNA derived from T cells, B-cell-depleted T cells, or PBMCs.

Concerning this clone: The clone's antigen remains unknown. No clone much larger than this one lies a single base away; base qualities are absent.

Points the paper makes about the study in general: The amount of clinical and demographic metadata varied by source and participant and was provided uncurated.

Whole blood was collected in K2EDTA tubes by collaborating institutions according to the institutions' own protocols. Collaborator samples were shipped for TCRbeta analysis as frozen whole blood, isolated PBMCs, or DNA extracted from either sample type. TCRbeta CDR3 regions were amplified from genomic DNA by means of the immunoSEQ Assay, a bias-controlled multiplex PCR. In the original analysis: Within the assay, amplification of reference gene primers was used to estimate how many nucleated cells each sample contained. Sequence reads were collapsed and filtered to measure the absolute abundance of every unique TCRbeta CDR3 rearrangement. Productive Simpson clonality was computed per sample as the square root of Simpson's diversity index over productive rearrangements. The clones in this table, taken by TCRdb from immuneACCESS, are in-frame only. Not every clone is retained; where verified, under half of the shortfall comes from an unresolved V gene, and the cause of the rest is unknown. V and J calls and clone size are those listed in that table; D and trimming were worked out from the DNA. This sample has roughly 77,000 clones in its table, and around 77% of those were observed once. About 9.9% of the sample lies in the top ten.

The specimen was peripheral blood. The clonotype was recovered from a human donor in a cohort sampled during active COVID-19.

The CDR3 protein is CASSLGPRQGATYEQYF. The sequenced DNA is TGCGCCAGCAGCCTGGGCCCGCGACAGGGGGCCACCTACGAGCAGTACTTC. The chain uses TRBV5-1 and TRBJ2-7, and 10 junctional nucleotides match TRBD1. V loses 4 bases at its end and J loses 2 bases; junction bases beyond the gene matches: 12. CDR1 is given as SGHRS and CDR2 as YFSETQ, both from the germline V gene. CDR3 length: 17 amino acids, cysteine to phenylalanine. Only CDR3 DNA is held: 51 bases, read in frame from base 1.